This T cell receptor (beta chain) was recorded in a study of blood T cell repertoires in COVID-19 (dated by TCRdb to 2020 to 2021). Background for the entire study: Samples covering the acute and convalescent phases of COVID-19 were provided by collaborators in the United States, Italy and Spain. The material from the prospective study consisted of cDNA or gDNA derived from T cells, B-cell-depleted T cells, or PBMCs. The dataset comprised deeply sampled blood TCRbeta repertoires from subjects exposed to, actively infected with, or recovered from COVID-19. The repertoires were made available in a free public database intended to serve as a resource for research on the immune response to SARS-CoV-2. Samples came from the ongoing ImmuneRACE study (first 160 participants) plus 1,254 subjects from 6 global collaborators. The sample metadata nearly always contained a de-identified subject ID, COVID-19 status, age in years and sex. HLA class I and class II types, where available, came from metadata supplied by the sample provider rather than from assay-based typing.

As for this clone: What this receptor recognizes is not known. Within one base of it there is no much larger clone, and no base qualities were kept. Other DNA sequences within the sample encode an identical CDR3.

V and J are trimmed by 3 bases and 7 bases, and the gene matches miss 3 bases of the junction. The CDR3 holds 14 amino acids from the cysteine to the phenylalanine. Only the CDR3 part of the read is kept: 42 bases, read in frame from the first base. CDR1 and CDR2 are read off the germline V gene as MNHNS and SASEGT. What the research found in general, with its limitations: Clinical and demographic metadata were provided uncurated, with the amount varying by source and participant.

One collaborating source in Seattle enrolled patients while the patients were actively infected and followed the patients over time throughout the course of disease. The collaborating institutions used their own protocols to collect whole blood in K2EDTA tubes. Collaborator samples were shipped for TCRbeta analysis as frozen whole blood, isolated PBMCs, or DNA extracted from either sample type. TCRbeta CDR3 regions were amplified from genomic DNA using the immunoSEQ Assay, a bias-controlled multiplex PCR. On the study's bioinformatics: The number of nucleated cells in each sample was estimated by amplification of reference gene primers within the assay. Sequence reads were collapsed and filtered to measure the absolute abundance of every unique TCRbeta CDR3 rearrangement. For each sample, productive Simpson clonality was calculated as the square root of Simpson's diversity index over productive rearrangements. Not all clones reach the TCRdb copy of this immuneACCESS table, which keeps in-frame sequences only. Checked studies attribute under half of the gap to unresolved V genes and leave the rest unexplained. V, J and clone size are those of that table, while D and trimming were read from the DNA. Across this sample there are nearly 25,000 clones, with roughly four fifths seen only once. Clones ranked in the top ten supply 2% to 2.5% of the sample.

The sample comprised peripheral blood. The rearranged segments are TRBV6-1 and TRBJ1-6; 7 bases in the middle match TRBD1. This receptor was identified in a woman aged 70-85 years with COVID-19, enrolled during active disease. The sequenced DNA is TGTGCCAGCAGTGACCGACAGGGAAATTCACCCCTCCACTTT. It is translated as CASSDRQGNSPLHF.